This TCR beta chain was sequenced for a study of blood T cells in healthy people across ages (dated by TCRdb to the mid-2010s). Background for the entire study: In model experiments, template switching captured about one uniquely barcoded TCR beta cDNA molecule for every two T cells. Using deep sequencing normalized with unique cDNA molecular identifiers, the study measured how TCR beta repertoire diversity changes with age. Four age groups were formed from the donors: young (average 16 years), middle-aged (approximately 42), aged (62) and long-lived (approximately 78). To avoid experimental bias, donors of different ages were spread randomly across the sequencing lanes. The study analyzed two additional independent replicas of 1 million unique cDNA reads from the same blood draw for two donors, one aged 18 to 30 and one aged 80 or older. General findings and caveats noted by the study authors: A strong correlation was found between observed TCR beta diversity and the percentage of naive T cells measured by flow cytometry. Compared with the aged group, the long-lived group had more naive CD4+ T cells, fewer expanded clones and increased TCR diversity, suggesting age selection. Observed TCR beta diversity per million T cells fell roughly linearly with age, and a significant reduction was already apparent by age roughly 41. Estimates of total diversity based on one million sequenced T cells were regarded as lower bounds and as underestimates. Because the CMV infection status of the donors was unknown, age-related changes in expanded clonotypes may potentially have been confounded. Because profiling used bulk unsorted PBMCs, naive and antigen-experienced compartments could not be compared conclusively.

Systemically healthy Caucasian individuals from Russia, around 39 in total and aged about 6 to 90 years, were included as donors. Each donor gave about 9.7 milliliters of peripheral blood, drawn into EDTA-treated Vacutainer tubes. PBMCs were isolated by Ficoll-Paque density-gradient centrifugation, with at least 6.5 million obtained per sample. Total RNA was extracted from PBMCs with Trizol reagent, with at least 6 micrograms obtained per sample. Naive CD45RAhigh/CD27high T cell percentages were measured by flow cytometry on a PBMC aliquot from every donor. This clonotype has a count of ten or more. The antigen it binds to is not known. Per-nucleotide qualities are absent, and no much larger clonotype sits a single base away. Libraries were prepared through 5' RACE. The sequencing machine was an Illumina HiSeq 2500. The second PCR ran for roughly 7 to 12 cycles and used a J-beta primer mix along with a sample-barcoded 5' primer. A unique molecular identifier was introduced onto each TCR beta cDNA molecule by a template-switch 5' adaptor carrying 12 random nucleotides. Each sample yielded at least 3 million CDR3-containing paired-end reads. All of the RNA was converted into first-strand cDNA using the Mint cDNA synthesis kit, with a TRBC-specific oligonucleotide serving as the primer. After uracil-DNA glycosylase treatment, a first 18-cycle PCR used universal primers M1SS and BC2_uni_R on all cDNA. For the original study's pipeline: Normalization of each sample was performed by random selection of 1 million high-quality reads, each carrying a distinct molecular identifier. Reads sharing molecular identifiers were discarded rather than binned into consensus sequences. MiTCR, set to a Q25 quality threshold and the strictest error-elimination algorithm, was used for CDR3 identification, clonotype clustering and error correction. A nonparametric unseen species model with Euler transformation was used to estimate lower-bound total TCR beta diversity. TCRdb took the public reads, trimmed them with fastp at Q25, ran MiXCR for clone calling and kept in-frame beta chains. When rows share a CDR3 protein, they turn into one entry using the most common DNA and genes. TCRdb's processing, not the authors', yielded these V and J calls. This sample is represented by approximately 1,000,000 distinct CDR3 sequences; around two fifths of them were singletons. Around 12% of the sample rests with the top ten.

The CDR3 measures 14 amino acids from cysteine to phenylalanine. Only the CDR3 DNA stays, 42 bases, in frame from base 1. This chain is built from TRBV21-1 and TRBJ2-5; the table's D call of TRBD1 was not tested on the DNA. TRBV21-1 is listed as a pseudogene. The clonotype was recovered from a man between 18 and 29 years old in good health. Sequencing was done on a sample of blood. This receptor has the CDR3 CATPWDRAKETQYF. The DNA is as follows: TGTGCCACCCCCTGGGACAGGGCTAAAGAGACCCAGTACTTC.